The clone carrying this TCR beta chain was counted at least ten times. Its antigen is unknown. The data were obtained in a study of T-cell reconstitution after alpha-beta-depleted transplantation in children. Study results and caveats: One year post-transplant, T-cell counts and diversity were largely derived from T cells produced anew. After transplant, at about two months, alpha-beta T cells were reportedly derived from several hundred expanded graft clones. From surviving recipient T cells and thymic progenitors came the high day-60 TCRbeta diversity observed in some patients.

Unique molecular identifiers were used to barcode this TCRbeta library. TCRdb re-analysed the PCR reads in MiXCR, keeping a single row per CDR3 protein. The sample yields some 220,000 distinct CDR3 sequences, roughly a tenth seen once. This CDR3 region has 11 residues. V was pared by 4 bases and J by 8 bases, with 9 bases between. Germline lookup yields CDR1 DFQATT and CDR2 SNEGSKA (reference sequence). This chain joins TRBV20-1 and TRBJ2-4; maybe TRBD1 (6 bases). Sequences were derived from PBMCs, sampled before TCRalphabeta/CD19-depleted stem cell transplant. This TCR came from a child under two years old with acute myeloid leukemia, due to receive a stem cell transplant. The DNA of the CDR3 is TGCAGTGCTACAGGGGTGGACATTCAGTACTTC. Translation: CSATGVDIQYF.